This T cell receptor beta chain appears in the sequencing data of a study of T-cell reconstitution after alpha-beta-depleted transplantation in children. General study points: From newly produced T cells came most of the T-cell counts and diversity one year after transplant.

Trimming left V 7 bases short and J 6 bases short, with 13 bases between. The length of the CDR3 is 13 residues. Looked up from germline, CDR1 is LNHDA and CDR2 is SQIVND (reference sequence). Preparing the TCRbeta library involved the use of unique molecular identifiers. TCRdb processed the PCR reads anew with MiXCR; each CDR3 protein has one entry. The sample yields approximately 190,000 distinct CDR3 sequences, roughly 6.3% seen once. This clonotype was observed at least ten times. Antigen specificity is unknown. The clonotype comes from a girl less than two years old with combined immunodeficiency, due to receive a stem cell transplant. Here the sequenced sample was PBMCs, taken before TCRalphabeta/CD19-depleted stem cell transplant. The chain uses TRBV19 and TRBJ2-1, with D hard to call. CDR3 protein: CASTRLAGNEQFF. The CDR3 coding sequence is TGTGCCAGTACTCGACTGGCTGGCAATGAGCAGTTCTTC.